A single sample gave rise to the 14 T cell receptor beta chains below, sequenced in a study of response to subunit inactivated influenza vaccine. One entry per CDR3 protein, called by TCRdb with MiXCR from the RT-PCR reads. The repertoire holds around 750,000 distinct CDR3 sequences, with roughly 20% as singletons. The sample consisted of PBMCs from blood, taken 5 days after vaccination. These receptors were collected from a man aged 45-60 years who received an inactivated influenza vaccine.

V usage is TRBV12-3 or TRBV12-4 and J usage is TRBJ2-7, with 7 bases lining up with TRBD1. The ends lost 4 bases at V and 2 bases at J; junction bases unmatched: 5. The CDR3 consists of 14 residues. The CDR3 nucleotides are TGTGCCAGCAGTTACAGGGGACGAGCCTACGAGCAGTACTTC. Translation gives CASSYRGRAYEQYF.

V gene TRBV4-1 combines with J gene TRBJ2-7; D is tentatively TRBD1 or TRBD2 (6 bases each). V dropped 1 base and J dropped 1 base, with 14 bases sitting between them. Germline CDR1 and CDR2: MGHRA and YSYEKL. CDR3 length: 16 residues. The CDR3 nucleotides are TGCGCCAGCAGCCAAGCTGGGGGGCTACTATCCTACGAGCAGTACTTC. It yields the protein CASSQAGGLLSYEQYF.

The table lists this clonotype with a few counts. The gene calls are TRBV10-3 and TRBJ2-1; 8 nucleotides line up with TRBD1. The length of the CDR3 is 15 residues. Trimming took 2 bases from V and 3 from J; bases not matched to a gene: 3. Germline lookup yields CDR1 ENHRY and CDR2 SYGVKD. For the CDR3, the DNA is TGTGCCATCAGTGAGCAGGGGGCAGGCTACAATGAGCAGTTCTTC. Protein sequence: CAISEQGAGYNEQFF.

This sequence joins TRBV5-1 and TRBJ2-7; TRBD1 aligns across 7 bases. Per germline, CDR1 SGHRS and CDR2 YFSETQ. This CDR3 has 17 amino acids. The V and J ends lost 0 bases and 2 bases, in that order; junction bases with no gene match: 11. The CDR3 DNA reads as TGCGCCAGCAGCTTGGACGTTGCAGGGGGATTACCCTACGAGCAGTACTTC. Its translation: CASSLDVAGGLPYEQYF.

This chain links TRBV2 with TRBJ2-1; TRBD2 matches at 11 bases. Germline CDR1 SNHLY, CDR2 FYNNEI. The CDR3 spans 15 residues. Unmatched junction bases numbered 3, after V lost 6 bases and J lost 2 bases. CDR3 protein: CASRALAGAYNEQFF. The CDR3 coding sequence is TGTGCCAGCAGAGCACTAGCGGGGGCCTACAATGAGCAGTTCTTC.

This chain links TRBV4-3 with TRBJ1-2; no clear D gene. This CDR3 has 15 amino acids. V lost 2 bases to trimming and J lost 6 bases, with 16 bases between them. From germline, CDR1 is LGHNA and CDR2 YSLEER. The CDR3 here is CASSQNSVYYDGYTF. The CDR3 nucleotides read TGCGCCAGCAGCCAAAACAGCGTCTACTACGATGGCTACACCTTC.

This clonotype was seen a few times. The chain carries TRBV6-1 and TRBJ2-1; 12 bases line up with TRBD2. CDR1 and CDR2 from the germline V gene are MNHNS and SASEGT. This CDR3 region has 14 residues. The V and J ends lost 8 bases and 10 bases, in that order; junction bases with no gene match: 9. The CDR3 nucleotides read TGTGCCAGCGGGACTAGCGGGCGGTACACAGAGCAGTTCTTC. Amino acids: CASGTSGRYTEQFF.

This clonotype was seen repeatedly, ten times or more. CDR3 nucleotide sequence: TGTGCCAGCAGCGTACTTAGTGACTCCTACGAGCAGTACTTC. It encodes CASSVLSDSYEQYF. The chain couples TRBV9 to TRBJ2-7; D gene uncertain. Trimming took off 1 base at V and 0 bases at J, with 8 bases between the two ends. The CDR3 spans 14 residues. Germline values: CDR1 SGDLS, CDR2 YYNGEE.

This chain connects TRBV6-1 to TRBJ2-2, with 8 bases lining up with TRBD1. V shed 6 bases, J shed 0 bases, and the junction held 12 bases outside the gene matches. The CDR3 is 18 residues long. Germline values: CDR1 MNHNS, CDR2 SASEGT. DNA for the CDR3: TGTGCCAGCAGGCTCCCGGAAGGACAGGGAGCGAACACCGGGGAGCTGTTTTTT. Residues: CASRLPEGQGANTGELFF.

With regard to this clonotype: The germline gene is not matched at one end of the junction; a read error may be the cause. The rearrangement joins TRBV9 to TRBJ2-3; D is possibly TRBD1 (5 bases). The CDR3 contains 15 residues. Germline V CDR1 and CDR2: SGDLS, YYNGEE. CDR3 sequence (DNA): TGTGCCAGCAGCGCAGGGCGATCCCGCACAGATACGCAGTCTTTT. Protein product: CASSAGRSRTDTQSF.

This clonotype was found a few times. The chain combines TRBV12-3 or TRBV12-4 with TRBJ1-6; 8 positions agree with TRBD1. The junction had 5 bases not matched to a gene; V was cut back by 5 bases and J by 5 bases. The CDR3 contains 15 residues. CDR3 sequence (DNA): TGTGCCAGCAGTCCCCGGGACAGGCATAATTCACCCCTCCACTTT. It yields the protein CASSPRDRHNSPLHF.

The chain combines TRBV20-1 with TRBJ2-4; no clear D gene. Trimming stripped 6 bases from V and 5 bases from J, with 11 bases between. The length of the CDR3 is 12 residues. Germline V CDR1 and CDR2: DFQATT, SNEGSKA (reference sequence). CDR3 sequence: CSAKPSENIQYF. The CDR3, as DNA: TGCAGTGCCAAGCCGTCAGAAAACATTCAGTACTTC.

The chain couples TRBV28 to TRBJ1-2; maybe TRBD1 (5 bases). The V end was cut by 6 bases, the J end by 3 bases, with 11 bases between. This CDR3 contains 13 residues. From germline, CDR1 is MDHEN and CDR2 SYDVKM. The DNA of the CDR3 is TGTGCCAGCAGGCACGGGACGGACTATGGCTACACCTTC. Protein product: CASRHGTDYGYTF.

V is TRBV6-1 and J is TRBJ2-7; TRBD1 aligns across 11 bases. Germline trimming cut 3 bases from V and 9 bases from J; bases unmatched to any gene: 7. The CDR3 has 14 amino acids. Germline loops: CDR1 MNHNS, CDR2 SASEGT. For the CDR3, the DNA is TGTGCCAGCAGTGACGGGACAGGGGGTAAAGTGCAGTACTTC. Its protein product is CASSDGTGGKVQYF.